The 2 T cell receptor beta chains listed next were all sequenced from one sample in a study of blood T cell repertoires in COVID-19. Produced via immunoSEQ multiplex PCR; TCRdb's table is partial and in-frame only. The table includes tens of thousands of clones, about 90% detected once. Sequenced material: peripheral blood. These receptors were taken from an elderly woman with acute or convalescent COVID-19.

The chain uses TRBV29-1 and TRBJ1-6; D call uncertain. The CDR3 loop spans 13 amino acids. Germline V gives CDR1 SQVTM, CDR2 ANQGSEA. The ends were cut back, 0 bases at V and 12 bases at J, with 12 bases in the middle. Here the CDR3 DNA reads TGCAGCGTTGAAGAACACTCGGGGTTACCCCTCCACTTT. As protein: CSVEEHSGLPLHF.

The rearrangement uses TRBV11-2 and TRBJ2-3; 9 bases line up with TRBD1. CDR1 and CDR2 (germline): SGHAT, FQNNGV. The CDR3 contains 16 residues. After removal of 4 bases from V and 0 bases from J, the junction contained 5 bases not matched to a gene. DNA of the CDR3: TGTGCCAGCAGCTCGGGACAGGGCTTTAGCACAGATACGCAGTATTTT. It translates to CASSSGQGFSTDTQYF.